This TCR beta chain came from a study of T cell responses to AZD1222 COVID-19 vaccine. The study, taken as a whole, reports: Breadth and depth of Spike-specific TCRs rose after two AZD1222 doses. Repertoires were collected only later (after the peak T cell response had occurred). In a largely white British group with more females than males, clonal diversity was possibly underestimated.

Assay: immunoSEQ multiplex PCR; the TCRdb copy retains only in-frame clones and omits some. Here the sample spans over 130,000 clones, approximately 90% being singletons. This CDR3 is built from 15 residues. CDR1 is SGHTA and CDR2 is FQGNSA in the germline V gene. Trimming took 4 bases from V and 0 from J, leaving 10 bases between them. With regard to this clone: Its antigen is unknown.

The analysis combined second doses at about 4 or about 12 weeks. The sequences come from peripheral blood, collected 28 days after the second AZD1222 dose. This clonotype was obtained from an adult who received the AZD1222 COVID-19 vaccine. The chain recombines TRBV7-2 with TRBJ2-1, with D uncertain. The CDR3 DNA reads TGTGCCAGCAGCTGGGTGGGAAGCTCCTACAATGAGCAGTTCTTC. It translates to CASSWVGSSYNEQFF.